This is a list of T cell receptor beta chains from one sample in a study of CD8 T cells in Susac syndrome. TCRdb called the immunoSEQ multiplex PCR reads again in MiXCR, with one record for every CDR3 protein. The sample lists approximately 210,000 distinct CDR3 sequences; 95% were seen once. The sequencing sample was made of CD4+ T cells from PBMCs. The origin of the receptors is a human donor with multiple sclerosis. CDR3s include the opening cysteine and the closing phenylalanine or tryptophan. The D gene is left open where the match is weak. Clone size appears in some rows only: once, few, many, or a class for an expanded clone.

CDR3,DNA,V,J,size,D
CSARTDLNTEAFF,TGCAGTGCACGGACAGATCTAAACACTGAAGCTTTCTTT,TRBV20-1,TRBJ1-1,NA,NA
CATSRDSDEQFF,TGTGCCACCAGCAGAGATAGCGATGAGCAGTTCTTC,TRBV15,TRBJ2-1,NA,NA
CAWGEGVRMNTEAFF,TGTGCCTGGGGTGAGGGGGTTAGAATGAACACTGAAGCTTTCTTT,TRBV30,TRBJ1-1,NA,NA
CASSLMGWDRGSETQYF,TGCGCCAGCAGCTTAATGGGTTGGGACAGGGGATCGGAGACCCAGTACTTC,TRBV5-1,TRBJ2-5,NA,TRBD1
CASSFYQGYRGYTF,TGTGCCAGCAGTTTCTACCAGGGGTATCGAGGCTACACCTTC,TRBV27,TRBJ1-2,NA,NA
CATSDPRQGATTQYF,TGTGCCACCAGTGATCCCCGACAGGGTGCAACGACCCAGTACTTC,TRBV24-1,TRBJ2-5,NA,TRBD1
CASSLDQTVNTEAFF,TGTGCCAGCAGTTTAGATCAGACGGTCAACACTGAAGCTTTCTTT,TRBV12-3/TRBV12-4,TRBJ1-1,NA,NA
CASRPTGLYNEQFF,TGTGCCAGCAGACCGACAGGCCTCTACAATGAGCAGTTCTTC,TRBV25-1,TRBJ2-1,NA,NA
CASSLSFEFGYTF,TGTGCCAGCAGCTTATCGTTTGAGTTCGGCTACACCTTC,TRBV7-8,TRBJ1-2,NA,NA
CASSRDALGEQYF,TGTGCCAGCAGCCGGGACGCGTTGGGCGAGCAGTACTTC,TRBV7-8,TRBJ2-7,NA,NA
CASRGFRGGQDEQYF,TGTGCCAGCAGGGGTTTCAGGGGAGGTCAAGACGAGCAGTACTTC,TRBV27,TRBJ2-7,NA,NA
CAWSVQQGPLETQYF,TGTGCCTGGAGTGTACAACAGGGTCCCCTAGAGACCCAGTACTTC,TRBV30,TRBJ2-5,NA,NA
CASSWVAGTETQYF,TGTGCCAGTAGCTGGGTAGCGGGAACGGAGACCCAGTACTTC,TRBV19,TRBJ2-5,NA,TRBD2
CASSFTWDSGTYEQYF,TGTGCCAGCAGTTTTACCTGGGACAGCGGGACCTACGAGCAGTACTTC,TRBV12-3/TRBV12-4,TRBJ2-7,NA,NA
CSVGGNQEYF,TGCAGCGTTGGGGGGAATCAGGAGTATTTT,TRBV29-1,TRBJ2-3,NA,NA
CASSTGQNYGYTF,TGTGCCAGCTCAACGGGACAGAACTATGGCTACACCTTC,TRBV18,TRBJ1-2,NA,TRBD1
CASSQDGTRGTEAFF,TGTGCCAGCAGCCAAGATGGTACCAGGGGCACTGAAGCTTTCTTT,TRBV3-1,TRBJ1-1,once,NA
CSARRGGSYEQYF,TGCAGTGCTAGGCGGGGGGGCTCCTACGAGCAGTACTTC,TRBV20-1,TRBJ2-7,NA,TRBD2
CASSYGSSTDTQYF,TGTGCCAGCAGTTATGGCAGTAGCACAGATACGCAGTATTTT,TRBV12-3/TRBV12-4,TRBJ2-3,NA,NA
CASSFRLSGANVLTF,TGCGCCAGCTCATTCAGGTTGTCTGGGGCCAACGTCCTGACTTTC,TRBV4-1,TRBJ2-6,NA,NA
CASSDLAGGNGELFF,TGTGCCAGCAGCGACCTAGCGGGGGGGAACGGGGAGCTGTTTTTT,TRBV9,TRBJ2-2,NA,TRBD2
CASSYSALAGGSYNEQFF,TGTGCCAGCAGTTACTCGGCGCTAGCGGGAGGATCTTACAATGAGCAGTTCTTC,TRBV6-2/TRBV6-3,TRBJ2-1,NA,TRBD2
CASSQHGWGGKTQYF,TGCGCCAGCAGCCAACATGGGTGGGGCGGGAAGACCCAGTACTTC,TRBV4-1,TRBJ2-5,NA,NA
CSASRGVNSNQPQHF,TGCAGTGCTAGTCGTGGGGTCAATAGCAATCAGCCCCAGCATTTT,TRBV20-1,TRBJ1-5,NA,NA
CAWSVRARDTQYF,TGTGCCTGGAGTGTCCGGGCCCGGGATACGCAGTATTTT,TRBV30,TRBJ2-3,NA,NA
CSVGNTGELFF,TGCAGCGTTGGGAACACCGGGGAGCTGTTTTTT,TRBV29-1,TRBJ2-2,NA,NA
CASSFSPGTASYEQYF,TGTGCCAGCAGCTTCTCCCCCGGGACAGCTTCCTACGAGCAGTACTTC,TRBV7-9,TRBJ2-7,NA,TRBD1
CAWSVLGAGYTF,TGTGCCTGGAGTGTACTGGGGGCCGGCTACACCTTC,TRBV30,TRBJ1-2,NA,NA
CSAIRSGLTYF,TGCAGTGCAATACGTTCGGGACTAACGTACTTC,TRBV20-1,TRBJ2-5,NA,TRBD2
CASSLNRGPLHF,TGTGCCAGCAGCTTAAACCGTGGGCCCCTCCACTTT,TRBV11-3,TRBJ1-6,NA,NA
CASIPHRDRVYEQFF,TGTGCCAGCATCCCCCACCGGGACAGGGTCTATGAGCAGTTCTTC,TRBV28,TRBJ2-1,NA,TRBD1
CASSQDATVNQPQHF,TGTGCCAGCAGCCAAGATGCCACAGTTAATCAGCCCCAGCATTTT,TRBV3-1,TRBJ1-5,NA,NA
CASRREGSSYNEQFF,TGTGCCAGCCGGCGGGAGGGTAGCTCCTACAATGAGCAGTTCTTC,TRBV7-2,TRBJ2-1,NA,TRBD2
CSARVPRGTREETQYF,TGCAGTGCTAGAGTCCCGCGGGGGACTAGGGAAGAGACCCAGTACTTC,TRBV20-1,TRBJ2-5,NA,TRBD2
CAIRLSGGNAEAFF,TGTGCCATACGACTTTCAGGGGGGAACGCTGAAGCTTTCTTT,TRBV12-3/TRBV12-4,TRBJ1-1,NA,TRBD1
CSATGRARSYEQYF,TGCAGTGCTACGGGGAGGGCCCGGTCCTACGAGCAGTACTTC,TRBV20-1,TRBJ2-7,NA,TRBD2
CSVPQGGEETQYF,TGCAGTGTCCCACAGGGGGGGGAAGAGACCCAGTACTTC,TRBV20-1,TRBJ2-5,NA,NA
CASKGGTTYNEQFF,TGTGCCAGCAAAGGCGGCACGACTTACAATGAGCAGTTCTTC,TRBV6-5,TRBJ2-1,NA,NA
CASSEIMLKVGGPEQYF,TGTGCCAGCAGTGAAATAATGTTGAAGGTGGGGGGGCCCGAGCAGTACTTC,TRBV25-1,TRBJ2-7,NA,NA
CASSSGLASYNEQFF,TGTGCCAGCAGCTCGGGACTAGCATCATACAATGAGCAGTTCTTC,TRBV5-1,TRBJ2-1,NA,TRBD2
CASSYWGQGSRNEQFF,TGTGCCAGCAGTTACTGGGGACAGGGGTCGAGGAATGAGCAGTTCTTC,TRBV6-5,TRBJ2-1,once,TRBD1
CATSREFGAGRTDTQYF,TGTGCCACCAGCAGAGAGTTCGGAGCGGGGCGAACAGATACGCAGTATTTT,TRBV15,TRBJ2-3,NA,TRBD2
CASAREPENSPLHF,TGTGCCAGCGCCCGGGAGCCTGAAAATTCACCCCTCCACTTT,TRBV9,TRBJ1-6,NA,NA
CASSQEGAKNIQYF,TGTGCCAGCAGCCAAGAAGGGGCCAAAAACATTCAGTACTTC,TRBV14,TRBJ2-4,NA,NA